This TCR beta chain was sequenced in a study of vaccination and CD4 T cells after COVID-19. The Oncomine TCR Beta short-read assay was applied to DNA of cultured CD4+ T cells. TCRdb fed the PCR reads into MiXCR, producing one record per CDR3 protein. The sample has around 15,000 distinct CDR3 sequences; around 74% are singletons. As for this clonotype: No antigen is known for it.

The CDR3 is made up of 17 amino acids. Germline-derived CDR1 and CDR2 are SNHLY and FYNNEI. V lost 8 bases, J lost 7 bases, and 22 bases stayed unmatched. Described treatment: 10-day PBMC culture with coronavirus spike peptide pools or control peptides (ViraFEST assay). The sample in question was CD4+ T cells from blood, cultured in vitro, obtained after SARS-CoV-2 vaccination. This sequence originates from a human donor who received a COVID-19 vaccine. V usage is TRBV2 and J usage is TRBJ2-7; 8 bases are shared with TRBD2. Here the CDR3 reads CASGRAAGGIRRGEQYF. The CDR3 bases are TGTGCCAGCGGTCGGGCGGCGGGGGGAATCCGGAGAGGAGAGCAGTACTTC.